A selection of T cell receptor beta chains follows, all from one sample in a study of blood T cell repertoires in COVID-19. Sequencing was performed with immunoSEQ multiplex PCR; in TCRdb, only in-frame clones are kept and a portion is missing. The sample consists of 45,000 or so clones, 82% of them appearing once. The sequencing sample was made of peripheral blood. These receptor sequences come from a woman aged 65 to 85 with acute or convalescent COVID-19. Each CDR3 is given with its conserved first and last residue.

v_call,cdr3_length,j_call,cdr3_aa
TRBV5-4,17,TRBJ2-1,CASIPRGGGSSYNEQFF
TRBV28,21,TRBJ2-7,CASSTQLGGRTLNPSFHEQYF
TRBV28,15,TRBJ1-2,CASSPPGTGTYGYTF
TRBV27,18,TRBJ2-3,CASSSGSGTSGRANTQYF
TRBV5-4,14,TRBJ2-1,CASSLTSNYNEQFF
TRBV7-9,15,TRBJ1-4,CASSRRTGPNEKLFF
TRBV19,13,TRBJ2-7,CASSAPQEVKQYF
TRBV2,14,TRBJ1-5,CASSFGGRGQPQHF
TRBV27,13,TRBJ1-2,CASSPRDTYGYTF
TRBV15,20,TRBJ2-3,CATSRGSAGGPTSLTDTQYF
TRBV7-3,15,TRBJ2-5,CASSTLAGGAETQYF
TRBV7-8,16,TRBJ1-5,CASSLMTASLNQPQHF
TRBV15,16,TRBJ2-3,CATSREQGRSTDTQYF
TRBV19,14,TRBJ2-1,CASYSGRAWDEQFF
TRBV29-1,12,TRBJ1-2,CSVDMAVYGYTF
TRBV6-2/TRBV6-3,15,TRBJ2-3,CASSYSSRGTDTQYF
TRBV9,18,TRBJ2-1,CASSAGLAGGRIYNEQFF
TRBV18,16,TRBJ2-1,CASSPPASGRSNEQFF
TRBV7-9,16,TRBJ2-2,CASRKGSGAFSGELFF
TRBV7-2,14,TRBJ2-5,CASARAATQETQYF